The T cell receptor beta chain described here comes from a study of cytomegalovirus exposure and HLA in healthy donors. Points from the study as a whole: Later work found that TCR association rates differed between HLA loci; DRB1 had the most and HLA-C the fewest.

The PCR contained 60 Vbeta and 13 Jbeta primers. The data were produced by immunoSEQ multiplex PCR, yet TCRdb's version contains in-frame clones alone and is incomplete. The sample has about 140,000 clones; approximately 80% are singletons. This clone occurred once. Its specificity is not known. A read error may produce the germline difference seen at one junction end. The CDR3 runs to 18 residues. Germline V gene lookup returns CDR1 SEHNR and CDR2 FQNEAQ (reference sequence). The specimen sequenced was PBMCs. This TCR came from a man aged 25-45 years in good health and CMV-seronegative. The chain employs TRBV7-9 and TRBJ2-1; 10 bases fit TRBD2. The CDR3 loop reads CSSSSTFLAGAPLHEQFF. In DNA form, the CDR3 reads TGTTCCAGCAGCTCGACATTTCTAGCGGGAGCCCCTTTGCATGAGCAGTTCTTC.